The 5 T cell receptor beta chains below come from one sample, sequenced in a study of TIL therapy for anti-PD-1-resistant metastatic lung cancer. Sequencing used immunoSEQ v3. TCRdb's copy holds only in-frame clones and misses some; the assay was immunoSEQ multiplex PCR. The data show just under 60,000 clones, with around 68% seen just once and 5.5% to 8.5% held by the top ten. The time point denotes: pre-treatment sample, taken before nivolumab and TIL therapy. Material: blood, obtained at baseline. All receptors derive from a person aged 25 to 85 with non-small cell lung cancer.

CDR3 sequence (DNA): TGCGCCAGCCAAGGGGGGACAGGACCCTACAATGAGCAGTTCTTC. It translates to CASQGGTGPYNEQFF. The chain joins TRBV5-1 to TRBJ2-1, with 8 bases identical to TRBD1. This CDR3 has 15 residues. V lost 7 bases to trimming and J lost 2 bases; unmatched junction nucleotides: 8. Germline V gives CDR1 SGHRS, CDR2 YFSETQ.

The V gene is TRBV6-5, the J gene TRBJ2-7; D is ambiguous. From germline, CDR1 is MNHEY and CDR2 SVGAGI. The CDR3 has 11 residues. CDR3 sequence: CAPRPCDEQYF. The CDR3 nucleotides read TGTGCTCCACGACCGTGTGACGAGCAGTACTTC.

This chain joins TRBV6-1 and TRBJ2-2; 7 bases are a match to TRBD2. CDR1 is MNHNS, CDR2 SASEGT, per germline. This CDR3 comprises 15 residues. V shed 2 bases, J shed 4 bases, and the junction held 4 bases outside the gene matches. In nucleotides, the CDR3 is TGTGCCAGCAGTGAATTTGGCGGGAGCACCGGGGAGCTGTTTTTT. Protein: CASSEFGGSTGELFF.

This clone was counted once. The J gene is TRBJ2-7, the V gene TRBV10-3; D is ambiguous. V was pared by 2 bases and J by 4 bases, with 9 bases between. The CDR3 totals 13 residues. The germline CDR1 and CDR2 sequences are ENHRY and SYGVKD. CDR3 nucleotide sequence: TGTGCCATCAGTGAGGACCAGCAGTACGAGCAGTACTTC. Its translation is CAISEDQQYEQYF.

The chain recombines TRBV5-1 with TRBJ2-7; TRBD1 is a possible D gene (6 bases). Germline V CDR1 and CDR2: SGHRS, YFSETQ. The V end was cut by 4 bases, the J end by 3 bases, with 17 bases between. The length of the CDR3 is 15 residues. CDR3: CASSQGQLPYYEQYF. The CDR3, as DNA: TGCGCCAGCAGCCAGGGACAACTCCCCTACTACGAGCAGTACTTC.